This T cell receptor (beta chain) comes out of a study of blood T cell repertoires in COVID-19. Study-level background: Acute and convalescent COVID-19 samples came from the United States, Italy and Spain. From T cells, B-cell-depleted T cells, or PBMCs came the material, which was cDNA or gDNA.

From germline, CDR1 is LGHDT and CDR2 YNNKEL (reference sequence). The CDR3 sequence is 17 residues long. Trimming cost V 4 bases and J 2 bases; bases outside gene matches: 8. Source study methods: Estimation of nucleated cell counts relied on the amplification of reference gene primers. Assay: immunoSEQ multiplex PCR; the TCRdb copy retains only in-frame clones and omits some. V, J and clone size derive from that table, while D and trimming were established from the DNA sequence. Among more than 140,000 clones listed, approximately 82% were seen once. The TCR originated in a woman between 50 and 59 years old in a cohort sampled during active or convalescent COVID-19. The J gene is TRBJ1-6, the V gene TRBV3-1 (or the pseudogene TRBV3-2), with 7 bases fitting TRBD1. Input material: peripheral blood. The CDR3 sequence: CASSRRQGLPYNSPLHF. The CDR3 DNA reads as TGTGCCAGCAGCCGCCGACAGGGTCTCCCCTATAATTCACCCCTCCACTTT.